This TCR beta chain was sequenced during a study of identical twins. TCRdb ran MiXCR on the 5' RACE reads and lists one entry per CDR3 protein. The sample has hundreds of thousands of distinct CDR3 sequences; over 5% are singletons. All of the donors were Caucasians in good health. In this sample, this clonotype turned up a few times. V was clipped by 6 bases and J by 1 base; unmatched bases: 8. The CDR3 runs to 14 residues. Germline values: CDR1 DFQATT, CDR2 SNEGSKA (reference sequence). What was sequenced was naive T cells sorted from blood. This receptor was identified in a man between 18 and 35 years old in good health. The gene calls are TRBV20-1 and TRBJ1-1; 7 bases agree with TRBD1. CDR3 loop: CSALKGTANTEAFF. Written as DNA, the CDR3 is TGCAGTGCCTTAAAAGGGACAGCGAACACTGAAGCTTTCTTT.